These T cell receptor beta chains were read from a single sample in a study of T cell responses to AZD1222 COVID-19 vaccine. Profiled with immunoSEQ multiplex PCR; TCRdb holds only in-frame clones, not every one. The sample holds tens of thousands of clones, roughly 80% seen once. The material was peripheral blood, obtained 28 days after the second dose of the MenACWY control vaccine. The receptors derive from an adult who received the MenACWY meningococcal vaccine as a control. The CDR3 runs from the conserved cysteine through the conserved F or W. D genes are given only for firm matches.

J | V | D | CDR3
TRBJ2-5 | TRBV29-1 | NA | CSVEAGAGGETQYF
TRBJ2-5 | TRBV19 | NA | CASSPDKAVQTQYF
TRBJ1-1 | TRBV7-2 | NA | CASSITGSGRTEAFF
TRBJ1-1 | TRBV6-4 | NA | CASSESLDTEAFF
TRBJ2-7 | TRBV9 | NA | CASSPSGLSYEQYF
TRBJ2-5 | TRBV19 | NA | CASSIGAAQGETQYF
TRBJ2-3 | TRBV11-2 | TRBD2 | CASSLALAGSSTDTQYF
TRBJ1-2 | TRBV12-3/TRBV12-4 | NA | CASSFAGYSGYTF
TRBJ2-1 | TRBV5-1 | TRBD1 | CASSLNYRGRKDNEQFF
TRBJ1-6 | TRBV5-4 | NA | CASSMGQGLGSPLHF
TRBJ2-4 | TRBV6-5 | TRBD2 | CASSSRGETNIQYF
TRBJ1-2 | TRBV29-1 | NA | CSVLDYRSGYGYTF
TRBJ1-2 | TRBV12-3/TRBV12-4 | NA | CASSFGGVNGYTF
TRBJ1-2 | TRBV11-1 | NA | CASSRRQLGDGYTF
TRBJ1-1 | TRBV19 | NA | CASALGGRGRTEAFF
TRBJ2-2 | TRBV30 | TRBD2 | CAATRGGGLTGELFF
TRBJ2-1 | TRBV7-9 | NA | CASSFHNEQFF